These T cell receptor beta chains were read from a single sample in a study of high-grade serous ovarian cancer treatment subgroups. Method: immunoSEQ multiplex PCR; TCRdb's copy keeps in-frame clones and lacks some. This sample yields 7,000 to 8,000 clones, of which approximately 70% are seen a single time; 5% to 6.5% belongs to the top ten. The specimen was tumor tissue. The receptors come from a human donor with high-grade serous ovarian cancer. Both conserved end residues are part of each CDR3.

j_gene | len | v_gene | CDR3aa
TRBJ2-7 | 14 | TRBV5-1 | CASTGTSGIGEQYF
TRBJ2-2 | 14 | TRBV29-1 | CSARDGPNTGELFF
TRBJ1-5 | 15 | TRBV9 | CASSALGMSNQPQHF
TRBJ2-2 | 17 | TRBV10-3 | CAISTSRQGPNTGELFF
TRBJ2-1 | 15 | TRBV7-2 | CASSLAPGMINEQFF
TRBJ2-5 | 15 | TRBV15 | CATSGPRRAQETQYF
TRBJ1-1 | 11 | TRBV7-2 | CASSYTGEAFF
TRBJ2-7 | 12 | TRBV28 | CASSLGVYEQYF
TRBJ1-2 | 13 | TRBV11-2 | CASSLDRVDGYTF
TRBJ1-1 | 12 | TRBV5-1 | CASSLSGLEAFF
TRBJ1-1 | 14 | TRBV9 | CASSVAPGFTEAFF
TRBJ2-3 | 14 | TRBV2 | CASRPGTSTYTQYF
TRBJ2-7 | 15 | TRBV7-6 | CASSLESTGGHEQYF
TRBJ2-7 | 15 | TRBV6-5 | CASSYTEQGGYEQYF
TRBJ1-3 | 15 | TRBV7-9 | CASSLFQIGGNTIYF
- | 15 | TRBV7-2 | CASSWSAGPSYEQYF
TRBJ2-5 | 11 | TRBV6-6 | CASRVGETQYF
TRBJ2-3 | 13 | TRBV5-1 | CASTPEGTDTQYF
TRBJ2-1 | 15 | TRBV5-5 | CASSSLGGGGNEQFF
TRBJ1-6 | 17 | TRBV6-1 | CASSERSVTAANSPLHF
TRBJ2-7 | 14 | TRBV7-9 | CASTITGDLPEQYF
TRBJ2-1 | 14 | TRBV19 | CASSSTSGGNEQFF
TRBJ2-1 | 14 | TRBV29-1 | CSLAIAGGGNEQFF
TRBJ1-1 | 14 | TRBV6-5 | CASRTGGLGTEAFF
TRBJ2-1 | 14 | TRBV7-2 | CASSHRGAYNEQFF
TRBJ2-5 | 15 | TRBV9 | CASSPRTAQQETQYF
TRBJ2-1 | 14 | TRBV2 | CAHGAGDLYNEQFF
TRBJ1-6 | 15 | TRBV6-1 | CATPKASVYNSPLHF
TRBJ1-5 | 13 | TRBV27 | CASSLSADQPQHF
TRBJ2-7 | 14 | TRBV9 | CASSVTGGGGEQYF
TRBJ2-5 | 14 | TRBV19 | CASSMRDSQETQYF
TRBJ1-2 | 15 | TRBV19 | CASSIVVRTNYGYTF
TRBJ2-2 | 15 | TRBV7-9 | CASSPGLAVTGELFF
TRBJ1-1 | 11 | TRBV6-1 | CATATGNEAFF
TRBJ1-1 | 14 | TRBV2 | CASRLDRRSTEAFF
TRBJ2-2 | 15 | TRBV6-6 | CASSWDERESGELFF
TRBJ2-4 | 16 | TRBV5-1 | CASSPRGPLAKNIQYF
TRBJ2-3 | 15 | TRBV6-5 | CASSLLQPTTDTQYF
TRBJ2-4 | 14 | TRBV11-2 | CASSPPGSLNIQYF
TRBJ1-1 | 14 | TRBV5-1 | CASSDDRNRGQAFF
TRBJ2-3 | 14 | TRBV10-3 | CAISVSGSTDTQYF
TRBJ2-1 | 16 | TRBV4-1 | CASSQDGTVSYNEQFF
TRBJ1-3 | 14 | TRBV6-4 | CARVNTGYGNTIYF
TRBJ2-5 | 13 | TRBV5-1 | CASFGHPKETQYF